The T cell receptor (beta chain) described here comes from a study of human T cells and chemical hapten exposure. This clonotype came up many times. TCRdb re-derived calls from the RACE reads in MiXCR, one entry per CDR3 protein. The repertoire has 90,000 or so distinct CDR3 sequences, roughly 10% of them found once; the top ten carry around 2.2%. Trimming stripped 3 bases from V and 7 bases from J, with 15 bases between. In germline, CDR1 is SGHDN, CDR2 FVKESK. The CDR3 covers 15 residues. The time point is: patch test 1, 2 weeks after DPC sensitization. As to treatment: therapeutic diphenylcyclopropenone sensitization with weekly scalp DPC.

This material consisted of whole blood, taken in connection with sensitization to the hapten diphenylcyclopropenone (DPC). The chain joins TRBV14 to TRBJ1-4; D is uncertain. The source is a man in his forties with alopecia areata. Some clones in this sample may be carry-over from other donors' samples. CDR3 amino acids: CASSHLFPEGEKLFF. The CDR3 DNA sequence: TGTGCCAGCAGCCACCTATTCCCCGAAGGTGAAAAACTGTTTTTT.